This paragraph covers one T cell receptor beta chain sequence. Its antigen is still unknown. CDR1 and CDR2 from the germline V gene are SGHRS and YFSETQ. Trimming took 5 bases from V and 2 from J; bases not matched to a gene: 7. This CDR3 spans 14 amino acids. The sample originates from a study of T-cell memory formation after mild COVID-19. Study-wide results and limits: Clones that contracted from day 15 to 85 were balanced CD4/CD8, while later expanders leaned CD4+. Contracting CD4+ clones sat mainly in CM and EM; CD8+ in EMRA.

Employing constant-segment primers, 5'RACE generated TCR alpha and TCR beta cDNA libraries bearing sample barcodes and UMIs. In TCRdb, the 5' RACE reads were re-called with MiXCR into one record per CDR3 protein. The data show more than 75,000 distinct CDR3 sequences, about 15% seen once. V gene TRBV5-1 combines with J gene TRBJ2-7; 7 positions match TRBD1. The clonotype was recovered from an adult woman who had mild COVID-19 (a few samples of this study predate the infection). Cell type and time point are not known. What was sequenced was PBMCs or a T cell subset sorted from them (not recorded which). The CDR3, as DNA: TGCGCCAGCAGTAACGGGGACAGCACCTACGAGCAGTACTTC. The encoded protein is CASSNGDSTYEQYF.